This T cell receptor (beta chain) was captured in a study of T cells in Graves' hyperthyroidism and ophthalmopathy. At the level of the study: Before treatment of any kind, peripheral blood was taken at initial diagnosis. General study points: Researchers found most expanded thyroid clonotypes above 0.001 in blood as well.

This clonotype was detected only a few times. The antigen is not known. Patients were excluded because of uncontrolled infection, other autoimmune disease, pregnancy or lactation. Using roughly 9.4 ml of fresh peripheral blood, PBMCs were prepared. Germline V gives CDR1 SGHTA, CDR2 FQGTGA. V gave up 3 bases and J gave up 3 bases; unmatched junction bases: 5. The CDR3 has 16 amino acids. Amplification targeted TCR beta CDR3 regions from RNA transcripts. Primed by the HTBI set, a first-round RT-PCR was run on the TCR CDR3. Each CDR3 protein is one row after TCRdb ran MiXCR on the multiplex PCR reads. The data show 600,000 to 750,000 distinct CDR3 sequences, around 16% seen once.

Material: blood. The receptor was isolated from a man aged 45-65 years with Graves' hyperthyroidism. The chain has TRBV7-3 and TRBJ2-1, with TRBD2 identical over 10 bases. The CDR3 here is CASSFGLAENYNEQFF. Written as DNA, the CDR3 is TGTGCCAGCAGCTTTGGACTAGCGGAAAACTACAATGAGCAGTTCTTC.